The sequence of this TCR beta chain was determined in a study of CD8+ T cells in alopecia areata. The study's findings and limits: Scalp sample data also include resident alphabeta T cells from normal skin. Mice showed TCR sharing more clearly than patients did, possibly owing to HLA.

Punch biopsies of lesional scalp, plus peripheral blood, were taken from alopecia areata patients. Per the germline V gene, CDR1 is GTSNPN and CDR2 is SVGIG (reference sequence). There are 14 residues in the CDR3. V was clipped by 5 bases and J by 3 bases, with 16 bases between them. On this clone: Its antigen is unidentified.

RNA extraction was followed by reverse transcription into cDNA, which acted as the sequencing template. Sequenced by immunoSEQ multiplex PCR; TCRdb stores in-frame clones only, minus some. The sample has hundreds of thousands of clones, roughly two thirds seen once; the top ten hold approximately 1.2%. The chain links TRBV30 to TRBJ1-1; TRBD1 might be the D (5 bases). The specimen was CD4+ T cells sorted from blood, collected at week 0. The clonotype comes from a human donor with alopecia areata. The CDR3 region has the DNA TGTGCCTGGGAGTTGAGGGGAAGGGACACTGAAGCTTTCTTT. Its translation: CAWELRGRDTEAFF.